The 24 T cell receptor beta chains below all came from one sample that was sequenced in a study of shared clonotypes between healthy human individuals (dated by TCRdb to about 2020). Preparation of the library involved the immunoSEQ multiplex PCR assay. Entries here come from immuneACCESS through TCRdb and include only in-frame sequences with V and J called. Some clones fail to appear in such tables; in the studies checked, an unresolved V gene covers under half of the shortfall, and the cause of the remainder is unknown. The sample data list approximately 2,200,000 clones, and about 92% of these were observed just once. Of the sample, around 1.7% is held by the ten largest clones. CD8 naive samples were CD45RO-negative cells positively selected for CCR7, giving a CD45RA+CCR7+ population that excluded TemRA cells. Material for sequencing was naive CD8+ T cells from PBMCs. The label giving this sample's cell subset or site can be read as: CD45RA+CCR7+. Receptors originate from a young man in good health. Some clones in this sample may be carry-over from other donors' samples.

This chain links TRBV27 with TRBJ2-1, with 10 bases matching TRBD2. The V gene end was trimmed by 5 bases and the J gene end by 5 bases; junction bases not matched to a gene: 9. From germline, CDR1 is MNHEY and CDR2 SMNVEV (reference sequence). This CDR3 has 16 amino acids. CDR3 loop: CASSLLAGVSHNEQFF. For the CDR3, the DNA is TGTGCCAGCAGTCTTCTAGCGGGAGTATCCCACAATGAGCAGTTCTTC.

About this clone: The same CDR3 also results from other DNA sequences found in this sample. In nucleotides, the CDR3 is TGTGCCAGTAGTATTCGGGGTAGCAATCAGCCCCAGCATTTT. Translating it yields CASSIRGSNQPQHF. The J gene is TRBJ1-5, the V gene TRBV19; no clear D gene. The germline V and J ends were trimmed by 3 bases and 0 bases, with 6 bases remaining between them. The CDR3 contains 14 residues. Germline CDR1 LNHDA, CDR2 SQIVND (reference sequence).

The CDR3 region is CASSSLERDDWETQYF. CDR3 sequence (DNA): TGTGCCAGCAGCTCCCTTGAGCGGGATGATTGGGAGACCCAGTACTTC. This chain links TRBV13 with TRBJ2-5, with 7 positions matching TRBD2. The CDR3 runs to 16 residues. Germline-derived CDR1 and CDR2 are PRHDT and FYEKMQ (reference sequence). Germline trimming cut 4 bases from V and 5 bases from J; bases unmatched to any gene: 13.

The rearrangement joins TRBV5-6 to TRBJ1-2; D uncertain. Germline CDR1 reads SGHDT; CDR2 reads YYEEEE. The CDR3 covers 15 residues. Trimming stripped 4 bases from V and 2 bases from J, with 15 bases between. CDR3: CASSPTVNANYGYTF. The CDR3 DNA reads TGTGCCAGCAGCCCAACAGTTAATGCCAACTATGGCTACACCTTC.

This chain's CDR3 is CASSRRLDYNEQFF. CDR3 coding DNA: TGTGCCAGCAGCCGCCGACTCGACTACAATGAGCAGTTCTTC. The chain links TRBV7-8 to TRBJ2-1, with unresolved D. Germline CDR1 SGHVS, CDR2 FQNEAQ. The germline V and J ends were trimmed by 5 bases and 3 bases, with 11 bases remaining between them. The CDR3 consists of 14 residues.

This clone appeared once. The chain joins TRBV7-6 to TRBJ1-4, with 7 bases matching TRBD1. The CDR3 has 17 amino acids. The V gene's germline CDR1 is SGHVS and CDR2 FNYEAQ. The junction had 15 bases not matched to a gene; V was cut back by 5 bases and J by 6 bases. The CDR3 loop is CASSQDREGGMDEKLFF. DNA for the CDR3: TGTGCCAGCAGCCAAGACAGGGAGGGGGGTATGGATGAAAAACTGTTTTTT.

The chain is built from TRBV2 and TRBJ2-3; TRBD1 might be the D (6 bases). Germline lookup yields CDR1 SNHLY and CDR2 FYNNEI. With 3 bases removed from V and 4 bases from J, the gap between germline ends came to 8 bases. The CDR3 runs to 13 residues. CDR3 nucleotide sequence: TGTGCCAGCAGTGATCCAGGGGCAGATACGCAGTATTTT. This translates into CASSDPGADTQYF.

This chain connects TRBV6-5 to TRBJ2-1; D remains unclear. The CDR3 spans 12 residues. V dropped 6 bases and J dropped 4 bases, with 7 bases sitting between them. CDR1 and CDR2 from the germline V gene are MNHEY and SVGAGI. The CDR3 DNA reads TGTGCCAGCAGGACAAATTACAATGAGCAGTTCTTC. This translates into CASRTNYNEQFF.

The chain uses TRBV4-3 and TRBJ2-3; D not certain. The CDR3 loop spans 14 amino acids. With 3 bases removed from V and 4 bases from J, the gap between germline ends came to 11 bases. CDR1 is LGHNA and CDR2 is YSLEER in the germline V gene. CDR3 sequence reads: CASSQRWGSDTQYF. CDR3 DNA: TGCGCCAGCAGCCAGAGGTGGGGATCAGATACGCAGTATTTT.

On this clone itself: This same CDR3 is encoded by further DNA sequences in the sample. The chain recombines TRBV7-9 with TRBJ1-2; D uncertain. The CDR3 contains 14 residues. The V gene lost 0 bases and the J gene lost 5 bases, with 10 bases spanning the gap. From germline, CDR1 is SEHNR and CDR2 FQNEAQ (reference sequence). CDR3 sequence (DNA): TGTGCCAGCAGCTTAGCGGGTGGTAATTATGGCTACACCTTC. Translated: CASSLAGGNYGYTF.

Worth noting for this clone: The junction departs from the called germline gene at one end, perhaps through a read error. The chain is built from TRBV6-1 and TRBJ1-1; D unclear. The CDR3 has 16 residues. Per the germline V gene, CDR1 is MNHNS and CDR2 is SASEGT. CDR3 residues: CASSERVAGLKTEAFF. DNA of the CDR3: TGTGCCAGCAGTGAAAGGGTTGCGGGGTTGAAAACTGAAGCTTTCTTT.

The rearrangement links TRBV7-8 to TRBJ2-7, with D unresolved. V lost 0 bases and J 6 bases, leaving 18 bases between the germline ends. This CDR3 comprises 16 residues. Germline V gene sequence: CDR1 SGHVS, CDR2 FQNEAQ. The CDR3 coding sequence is TGTGCCAGCAGCTTAGCCCGCTTTACTGGGCGCAGCGAGCAGTACTTC. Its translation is CASSLARFTGRSEQYF.

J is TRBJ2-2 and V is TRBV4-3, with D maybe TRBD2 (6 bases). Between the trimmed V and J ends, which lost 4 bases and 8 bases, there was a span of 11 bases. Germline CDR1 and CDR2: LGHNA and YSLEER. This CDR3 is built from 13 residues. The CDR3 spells CASSRNLAGELFF. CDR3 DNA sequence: TGCGCCAGCAGCCGGAACCTAGCGGGGGAGCTGTTTTTT.

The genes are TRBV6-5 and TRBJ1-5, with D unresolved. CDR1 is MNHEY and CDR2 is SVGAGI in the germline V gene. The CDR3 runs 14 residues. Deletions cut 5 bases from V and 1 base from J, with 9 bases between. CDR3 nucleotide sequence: TGTGCCAGCAGTCCCGCGGACAGCAATCAGCCCCAGCATTTT. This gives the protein CASSPADSNQPQHF.

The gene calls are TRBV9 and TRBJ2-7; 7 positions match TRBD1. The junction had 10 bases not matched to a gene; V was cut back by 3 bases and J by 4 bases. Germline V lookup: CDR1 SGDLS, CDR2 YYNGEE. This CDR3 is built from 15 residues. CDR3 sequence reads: CASSDRDSLSYEQYF. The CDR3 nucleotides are TGTGCCAGCAGCGACCGGGACAGCCTTTCTTACGAGCAGTACTTC.

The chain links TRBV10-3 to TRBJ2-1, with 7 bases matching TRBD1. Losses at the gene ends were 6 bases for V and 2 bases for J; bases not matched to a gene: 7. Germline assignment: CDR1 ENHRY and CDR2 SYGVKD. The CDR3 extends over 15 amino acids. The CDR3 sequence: CAISNRGPTYNEQFF. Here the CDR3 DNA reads TGTGCCATCAGCAACAGGGGACCCACCTACAATGAGCAGTTCTTC.

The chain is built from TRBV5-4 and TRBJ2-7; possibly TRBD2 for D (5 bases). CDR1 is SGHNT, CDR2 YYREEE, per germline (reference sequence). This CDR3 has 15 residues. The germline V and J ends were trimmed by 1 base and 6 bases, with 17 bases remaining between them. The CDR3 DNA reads TGTGCCAGCAGCTTGATGGGCGGGTTGACCTCCGAGCAGTACTTC. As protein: CASSLMGGLTSEQYF. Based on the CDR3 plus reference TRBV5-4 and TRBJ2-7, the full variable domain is ETGVTQSPTHLIKTRGQQVTLRCSSQSGHNTVSWYQQALGQGPQFIFQYYREEENGRGNFPPRFSGLQFPNYSSELNVNALELDDSALYLCASSLMGGLTSEQYFGPGTRLTVT.

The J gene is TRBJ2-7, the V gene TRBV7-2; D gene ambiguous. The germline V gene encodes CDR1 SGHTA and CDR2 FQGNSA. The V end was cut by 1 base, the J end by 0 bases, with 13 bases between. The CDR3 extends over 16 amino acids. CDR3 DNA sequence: TGTGCCAGCAGCTTAGACGGCTCCAAGAGCTCCTACGAGCAGTACTTC. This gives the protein CASSLDGSKSSYEQYF.

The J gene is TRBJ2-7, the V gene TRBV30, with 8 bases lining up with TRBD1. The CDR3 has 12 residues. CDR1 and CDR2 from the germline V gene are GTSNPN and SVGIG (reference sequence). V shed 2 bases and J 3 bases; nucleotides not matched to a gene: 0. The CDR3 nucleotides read TGTGCCTGGAGTACAGGGGGCTACGAGCAGTACTTC. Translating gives CAWSTGGYEQYF.

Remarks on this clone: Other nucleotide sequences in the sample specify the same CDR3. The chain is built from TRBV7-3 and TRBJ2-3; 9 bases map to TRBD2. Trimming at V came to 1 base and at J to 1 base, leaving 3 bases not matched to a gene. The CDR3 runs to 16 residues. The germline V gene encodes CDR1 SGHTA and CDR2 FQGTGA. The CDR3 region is CASSLSGGAGTDTQYF. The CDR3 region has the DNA TGTGCCAGCAGCTTAAGCGGGGGGGCTGGCACAGATACGCAGTATTTT.

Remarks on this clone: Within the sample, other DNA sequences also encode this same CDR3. The chain's CDR3 is CASSSRDRVHEQYF. In nucleotides, the CDR3 is TGTGCCAGCTCATCCCGGGACAGGGTACACGAGCAGTACTTC. This chain links TRBV27 with TRBJ2-7; 9 bases line up with TRBD1. Germline V gene data show CDR1 as MNHEY and CDR2 as SMNVEV (reference sequence). This CDR3 is built from 14 residues. The trim removed 8 bases at V and 5 bases at J, leaving 10 bases unmatched.

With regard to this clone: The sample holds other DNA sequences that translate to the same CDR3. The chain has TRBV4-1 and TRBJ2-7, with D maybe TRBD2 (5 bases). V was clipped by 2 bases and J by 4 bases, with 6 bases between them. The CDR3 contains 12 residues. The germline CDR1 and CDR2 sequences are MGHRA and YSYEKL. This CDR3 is CASSQTGYEQYF. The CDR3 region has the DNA TGCGCCAGCAGCCAAACGGGGTACGAGCAGTACTTC.

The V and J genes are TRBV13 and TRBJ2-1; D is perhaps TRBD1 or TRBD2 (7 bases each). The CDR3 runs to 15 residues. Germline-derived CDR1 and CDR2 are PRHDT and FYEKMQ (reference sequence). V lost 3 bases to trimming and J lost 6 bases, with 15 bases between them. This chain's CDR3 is CASSLAGDRANEQFF. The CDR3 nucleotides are TGTGCCAGCAGCTTGGCGGGGGACAGAGCCAATGAGCAGTTCTTC.

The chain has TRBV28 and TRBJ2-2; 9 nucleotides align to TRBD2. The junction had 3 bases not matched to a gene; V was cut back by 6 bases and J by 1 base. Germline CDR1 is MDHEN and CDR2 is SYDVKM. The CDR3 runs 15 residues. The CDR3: CASSLAGRNTGELFF. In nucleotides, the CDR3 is TGTGCCAGCAGCCTAGCGGGGAGGAACACCGGGGAGCTGTTTTTT.